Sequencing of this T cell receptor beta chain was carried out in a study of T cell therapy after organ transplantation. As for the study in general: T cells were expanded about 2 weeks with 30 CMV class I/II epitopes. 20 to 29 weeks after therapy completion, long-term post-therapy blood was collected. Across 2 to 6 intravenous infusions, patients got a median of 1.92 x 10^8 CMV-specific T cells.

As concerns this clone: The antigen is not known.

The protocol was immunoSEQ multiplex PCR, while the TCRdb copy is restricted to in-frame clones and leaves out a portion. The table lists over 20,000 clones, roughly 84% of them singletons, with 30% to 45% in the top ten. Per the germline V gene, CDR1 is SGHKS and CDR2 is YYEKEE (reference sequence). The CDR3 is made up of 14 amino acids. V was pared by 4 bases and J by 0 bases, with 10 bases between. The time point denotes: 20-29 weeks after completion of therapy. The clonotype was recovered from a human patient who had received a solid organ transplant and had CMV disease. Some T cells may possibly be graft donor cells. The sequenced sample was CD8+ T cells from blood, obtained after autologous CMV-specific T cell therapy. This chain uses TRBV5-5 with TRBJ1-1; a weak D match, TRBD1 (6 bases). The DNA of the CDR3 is TGTGCCAGCAGCCCGACAGGCATGAACACTGAAGCTTTCTTT. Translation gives CASSPTGMNTEAFF.